This T cell receptor (beta chain) was captured in a study of shared clonotypes between healthy human individuals. Sequencing used immunoSEQ multiplex PCR; TCRdb keeps in-frame clones, though not all of them. Of around 200,000 clones in the sample, 65% to 80% were seen once. Sequencing used memory CD4+ T cells sorted from blood. Subset specified: CD45RA-negative fraction. The TCR was taken from a man aged 30 to 45 in good health.

The CDR3 bases are TGTGCCAGCAGTGGGGGTCGGATTTACTCCTACGAGCAGTACTTC. Translated: CASSGGRIYSYEQYF. The chain is built from TRBV2 and TRBJ2-7; D is unclear. V dropped 4 bases and J dropped 0 bases, with 13 bases sitting between them. There are 15 residues in the CDR3. Germline V CDR1 and CDR2: SNHLY, FYNNEI.